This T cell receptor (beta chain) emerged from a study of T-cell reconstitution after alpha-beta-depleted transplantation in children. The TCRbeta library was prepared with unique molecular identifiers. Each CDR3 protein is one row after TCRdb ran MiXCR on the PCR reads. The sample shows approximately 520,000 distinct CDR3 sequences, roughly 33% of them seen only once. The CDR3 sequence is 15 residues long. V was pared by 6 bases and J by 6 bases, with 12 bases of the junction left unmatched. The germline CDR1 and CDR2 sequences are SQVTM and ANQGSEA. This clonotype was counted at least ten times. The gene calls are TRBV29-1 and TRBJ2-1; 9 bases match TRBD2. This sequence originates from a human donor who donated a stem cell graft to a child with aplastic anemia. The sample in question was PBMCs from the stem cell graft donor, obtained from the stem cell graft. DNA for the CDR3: TGCAGCGTACTTAGGGGACTAGCTCGGTCCAATGAGCAGTTCTTC. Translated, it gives CSVLRGLARSNEQFF.